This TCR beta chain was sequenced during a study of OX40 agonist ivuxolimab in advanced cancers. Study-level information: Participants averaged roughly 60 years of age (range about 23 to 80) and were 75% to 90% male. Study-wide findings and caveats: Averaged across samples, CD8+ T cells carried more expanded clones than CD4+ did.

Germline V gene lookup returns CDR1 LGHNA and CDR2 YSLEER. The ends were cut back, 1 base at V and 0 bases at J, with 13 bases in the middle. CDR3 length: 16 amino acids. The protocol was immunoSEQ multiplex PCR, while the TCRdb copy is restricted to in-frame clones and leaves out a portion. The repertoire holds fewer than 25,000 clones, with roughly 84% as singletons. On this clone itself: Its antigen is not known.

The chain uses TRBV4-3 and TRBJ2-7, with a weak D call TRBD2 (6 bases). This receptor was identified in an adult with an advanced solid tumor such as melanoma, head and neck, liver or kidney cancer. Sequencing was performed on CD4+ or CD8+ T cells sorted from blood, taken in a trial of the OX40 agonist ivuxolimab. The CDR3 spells CASSQGVSGSSYEQYF. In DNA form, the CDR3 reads TGCGCCAGCAGCCAAGGGGTTAGCGGTAGCTCCTACGAGCAGTACTTC.